This TCR beta chain was sequenced for a study of T-cell memory formation after mild COVID-19. The overall study: TCR clusters largely stayed donor specific. Overall study results and limits: For second-wave clones that peaked at day 37, SARS-CoV-2 specificity went unverified. Clones contracting day 15 to 85 were balanced CD4/CD8; later expanders leaned CD4+.

5'RACE with constant-segment primers built TCRalpha and TCRbeta cDNA libraries with UMIs. TCRdb used MiXCR to reprocess the 5' RACE reads, holding one entry per CDR3 protein. The sample yields approximately 210,000 distinct CDR3 sequences, approximately 20% seen once. As concerns this clonotype: Its target is not known.

The CDR3 contains 16 residues. Trimming pared 0 bases from V and 1 base from J, leaving 12 bases between. Germline V lookup: CDR1 LGHDT, CDR2 YNNKEL (reference sequence). This TCR was sampled from an adult woman who had mild COVID-19 (a few samples of this study predate the infection). Cell type and time point are not known. J is TRBJ1-1 and V is TRBV3-1; D is unresolved. The sequencing sample was made of PBMCs or a T cell subset sorted from them (not recorded which). This chain's CDR3 is CASSQDRSPRNTEAFF. CDR3 sequence (DNA): TGTGCCAGCAGCCAAGATCGGTCCCCTCGGAACACTGAAGCTTTCTTT.